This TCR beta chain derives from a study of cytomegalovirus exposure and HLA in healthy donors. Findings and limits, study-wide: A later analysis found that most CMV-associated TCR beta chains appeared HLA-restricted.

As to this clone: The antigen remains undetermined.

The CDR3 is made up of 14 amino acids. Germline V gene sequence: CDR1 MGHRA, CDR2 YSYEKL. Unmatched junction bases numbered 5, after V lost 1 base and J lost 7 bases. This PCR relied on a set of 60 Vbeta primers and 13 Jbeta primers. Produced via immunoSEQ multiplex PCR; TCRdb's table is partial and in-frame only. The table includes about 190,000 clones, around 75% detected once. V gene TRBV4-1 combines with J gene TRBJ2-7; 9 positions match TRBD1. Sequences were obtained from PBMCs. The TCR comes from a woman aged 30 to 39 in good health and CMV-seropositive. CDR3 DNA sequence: TGCGCCAGCAGCCAAGGGACAGGGGCTTGGGAGCAGTACTTC. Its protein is CASSQGTGAWEQYF.